These 11 T cell receptor beta chains were sequenced from one sample in a study of cytomegalovirus exposure and HLA in healthy donors. The primer mix had 60 Vbeta and 13 Jbeta primers. Profiling relied on immunoSEQ multiplex PCR, and the TCRdb table lists in-frame clones only, not all of them. Altogether some 150,000 clones are present, roughly 9% being singletons, with the ten largest covering roughly 7.2%. The sequenced sample consisted of PBMCs. The receptors were sampled from a woman between 35 and 50 years old in good health and CMV-seropositive.

This rearrangement joins TRBV7-2 to TRBJ2-7, with a weak D call TRBD1 (6 bases). The CDR3 loop spans 15 amino acids. V was trimmed by 5 bases and J by 2 bases, leaving 16 bases between them. In germline, CDR1 is SGHTA, CDR2 FQGNSA. This CDR3 reads CASSLRQGTTYEQYF. For the CDR3, the DNA is TGTGCCAGCAGCCTAAGGCAAGGGACAACCTACGAGCAGTACTTC.

The V call is TRBV9, the J call TRBJ1-1, with D tentatively TRBD1 (5 bases). The germline CDR1 and CDR2 sequences are SGDLS and YYNGEE. V lost 4 bases to trimming and J lost 5 bases, with 12 bases between them. This CDR3 contains 13 residues. The CDR3 sequence: CASSWGDGTEAFF. The CDR3 DNA reads as TGTGCCAGCAGCTGGGGGGACGGGACTGAAGCTTTCTTT.

A few counts support this clone. The CDR3 region is CASSFTPDPGGELFF. The CDR3, as DNA: TGTGCCAGCAGCTTTACGCCCGATCCCGGCGGGGAGCTGTTTTTT. The rearrangement links TRBV7-2 to TRBJ2-2; D uncertain. CDR1 and CDR2 (germline): SGHTA, FQGNSA. The germline V and J ends were trimmed by 3 bases and 7 bases, with 15 bases remaining between them. The CDR3 has 15 residues.

Concerning this clone: The sample has other DNA sequences that encode this CDR3 too. V is TRBV18 and J is TRBJ1-2; 7 bases map to TRBD1. Germline V gives CDR1 KGHSH, CDR2 LQKENI. The CDR3 has 13 amino acids. V lost 5 bases to trimming and J lost 3 bases; unmatched junction nucleotides: 3. CDR3 coding DNA: TGTGCCAGCTCAGCTACAGGGGACTATGGCTACACCTTC. Protein: CASSATGDYGYTF. The complete variable domain, with remaining parts taken from reference TRBV18 and TRBJ1-2, reads NAGVMQNPRHLVRRRGQEARLRCSPMKGHSHVYWYRQLPEEGLKFMVYLQKENIIDESGMPKERFSAEFPKEGPSILRIQQVVRGDSAAYFCASSATGDYGYTFGSGTRLTVV.

This rearrangement joins TRBV5-1 to TRBJ1-6; perhaps TRBD1 as D (6 bases). Trimming cost V 4 bases and J 0 bases, with 11 bases left between them. Germline-derived CDR1 and CDR2 are SGHRS and YFSETQ. CDR3 length equals 16 residues. The CDR3 DNA sequence: TGCGCCAGCAGCGTGGGGGCAAGCTCCTATAATTCACCCCTCCACTTT. Protein product: CASSVGASSYNSPLHF.

This clone was observed a few times. V is TRBV7-2 and J is TRBJ1-5; D possibly corresponds to TRBD1 (5 bases). Trimming took 2 bases from V and 1 from J, leaving 9 bases between them. This CDR3 region has 15 residues. Germline V gene data show CDR1 as SGHTA and CDR2 as FQGNSA. In nucleotides, the CDR3 is TGTGCCAGCAGCTTACAGGGTTGGAGCAATCAGCCCCAGCATTTT. Protein product: CASSLQGWSNQPQHF.

The chain combines TRBV19 with TRBJ2-1; perhaps TRBD2 as D (6 bases). Looked up from germline, CDR1 is LNHDA and CDR2 is SQIVND (reference sequence). The CDR3 has 15 residues. V was pared by 3 bases and J by 4 bases, with 13 bases between. The CDR3 spells CASSMSGGIYNEQFF. The DNA of the CDR3 is TGTGCCAGTAGTATGTCCGGGGGTATTTACAATGAGCAGTTCTTC.

The CDR3: CASREPGGNEQYF. The CDR3 DNA reads TGCGCCAGCAGAGAACCGGGAGGCAACGAGCAGTACTTC. The chain combines TRBV5-1 with TRBJ2-7; TRBD2 matches at 7 bases. Germline CDR1 reads SGHRS; CDR2 reads YFSETQ. Losses at the gene ends were 5 bases for V and 5 bases for J; bases not matched to a gene: 7. This CDR3 has 13 amino acids.

The chain recombines TRBV5-4 with TRBJ2-7; TRBD1 might be the D (5 bases). With 4 bases removed from V and 3 bases from J, the gap between germline ends came to 11 bases. CDR1 is SGHNT and CDR2 is YYREEE in the germline V gene (reference sequence). This CDR3 has 13 residues. The CDR3 coding sequence is TGTGCCAGCAGCCCAGGGTCGGGCTACGAGCAGTACTTC. This translates into CASSPGSGYEQYF.

The rearrangement links TRBV10-3 to TRBJ2-7; D not resolved. The CDR3 has 12 amino acids. V gave up 3 bases and J gave up 3 bases, with 6 bases separating them. The germline V gene encodes CDR1 ENHRY and CDR2 SYGVKD. For the CDR3, the DNA is TGTGCCATCAGTGATGGCAGCTACGAGCAGTACTTC. The encoded protein is CAISDGSYEQYF.

This chain uses TRBV19 with TRBJ2-1; 8 bases map to TRBD2. The V gene's germline CDR1 is LNHDA and CDR2 SQIVND (reference sequence). Losses at the gene ends were 5 bases for V and 9 bases for J; bases not matched to a gene: 9. This CDR3 is built from 14 residues. The CDR3 loop is CASSPGLVGGEQFF. The CDR3 region has the DNA TGTGCCAGTAGTCCGGGACTAGTCGGCGGTGAGCAGTTCTTC.